These 28 T cell receptor beta chains came from one sample sequenced in a study of CD8 T cells in ankylosing spondylitis. TCRdb re-analysed the 5' RACE reads in MiXCR, keeping a single row per CDR3 protein. This table has about 160,000 distinct CDR3 sequences, roughly 10% appearing once. Sequenced input: blood, either unsorted or a sorted T cell fraction (not recorded which). The receptors stem from a female donor with ankylosing spondylitis or in good health (not recorded which).

The table lists this clonotype with many counts. The chain has TRBV12-3 or TRBV12-4 and TRBJ2-7, with a possible D match to TRBD2 (6 bases). Trimming removed 5 bases from V and 3 bases from J, with 20 bases in between. This CDR3 spans 16 amino acids. CDR3: CASSPPVGGERYEQYF. CDR3 bases: TGTGCCAGCAGTCCCCCGGTTGGAGGGGAACGCTACGAGCAGTACTTC.

V and J are TRBV7-6 and TRBJ2-1, with 9 nucleotides matching TRBD2. Trimming cost V 4 bases and J 7 bases; bases outside gene matches: 8. Germline V CDR1 and CDR2: SGHVS, FNYEAQ. This CDR3 is built from 15 residues. The CDR3 spells CASSYLAGGRNEQFF. CDR3 sequence (DNA): TGTGCCAGCAGCTATTTGGCGGGAGGGCGAAATGAGCAGTTCTTC.

The rearrangement uses TRBV4-3 and TRBJ2-2, with D uncertain. The CDR3 has 16 residues. CDR1 is LGHNA and CDR2 is YSLEER in the germline V gene. The V end lost 0 bases, the J end lost 2 bases, and 10 bases lay between the germline ends. CDR3 coding DNA: TGCGCCAGCAGCCAAGATTCACAGCTTAACACCGGGGAGCTGTTTTTT. This translates into CASSQDSQLNTGELFF.

This clonotype was counted ten times or more. The rearrangement joins TRBV12-3 or TRBV12-4 to TRBJ2-2, with D perhaps TRBD2 (5 bases). CDR3 length equals 15 residues. Trimming took off 2 bases at V and 1 base at J, with 8 bases between the two ends. The CDR3 nucleotides read TGTGCCAGCAGTTTAAGCGGCGGGAACACCGGGGAGCTGTTTTTT. Its translation: CASSLSGGNTGELFF.

This clonotype was counted between two and nine times. V usage is TRBV29-1 and J usage is TRBJ1-1, with D maybe TRBD1 (6 bases). The CDR3 loop spans 14 amino acids. V gave up 1 base and J gave up 5 bases, with 14 bases separating them. Germline CDR1 SQVTM, CDR2 ANQGSEA. This CDR3 reads CSVEGGHQGTEAFF. CDR3 nucleotides: TGCAGCGTTGAAGGAGGGCATCAGGGGACTGAAGCTTTCTTT.

The chain is built from TRBV4-1 and TRBJ1-1, with D possibly being TRBD1 (5 bases). Germline loops: CDR1 MGHRA, CDR2 YSYEKL. The V gene lost 1 base and the J gene lost 7 bases, with 16 bases spanning the gap. CDR3 length: 15 amino acids. The CDR3: CASSQAPGNPHEAFF. The CDR3 DNA is TGCGCCAGCAGCCAAGCCCCAGGGAACCCTCATGAAGCTTTCTTT.

This chain uses TRBV20-1 with TRBJ2-3, with D perhaps assigned TRBD1 or TRBD2 (7 bases each). The germline V gene has CDR1 DFQATT and CDR2 SNEGSKA (reference sequence). There are 17 residues in the CDR3. The ends were cut back, 6 bases at V and 3 bases at J, with 25 bases in the middle. As DNA, the CDR3 is TGCAGTGCCAGGGGGTTGGCTAGCGGTGTTTGGACAGATACGCAGTATTTT. Translation: CSARGLASGVWTDTQYF.

This clonotype turned up a few times. V and J are TRBV6-2 or TRBV6-3 and TRBJ2-1; 12 bases match TRBD2. J gave up 10 bases and V 3 bases, and 7 bases lay outside the gene matches. Germline V gene lookup returns CDR1 MNHEY and CDR2 SVGEGT. The CDR3 sequence is 15 residues long. CDR3 DNA sequence: TGTGCCAGCAGTTATCTAGCGGGAGGGCCAGGGGAGCAGTTCTTC. As protein: CASSYLAGGPGEQFF.

V gene TRBV2 combines with J gene TRBJ2-7; D uncertain. V lost 11 bases and J 1 base, leaving 21 bases between the germline ends. The germline gives CDR1 SNHLY, CDR2 FYNNEI. The CDR3 has 15 residues. The chain's CDR3 is CACPPPGNGSYEQYF. The CDR3 bases are TGTGCCTGCCCGCCTCCGGGTAATGGATCCTACGAGCAGTACTTC.

At least ten counts were recorded for this clonotype. The gene calls are TRBV5-1 and TRBJ2-7; the D gene is possibly TRBD1 (5 bases). V lost 0 bases to trimming and J lost 5 bases, with 15 bases between them. Looked up from germline, CDR1 is SGHRS and CDR2 is YFSETQ. The CDR3 is made up of 15 amino acids. CDR3: CASSLGQGGADEQYF. The DNA of the CDR3 is TGCGCCAGCAGCTTGGGGCAGGGTGGCGCGGACGAGCAGTACTTC.

The genes are TRBV7-9 and TRBJ1-4; D is uncertain. CDR1 and CDR2 (germline): SEHNR, FQNEAQ (reference sequence). The V and J ends lost 1 base and 10 bases respectively, with 4 bases between them. The CDR3 has 11 amino acids. CDR3 in DNA: TGTGCCAGCAGCTTAGATGGAAAACTGTTTTTT. Protein: CASSLDGKLFF.

Regarding this clonotype: This may be a read error: a much more frequent sequence differs by one nucleotide. Written as DNA, the CDR3 is TGTGCCAGCAGACCTAGTAGTGGGGGAGCTTTCTTT. Protein sequence: CASRPSSGGAFF. J is TRBJ1-1 and V is TRBV7-9; D perhaps matches TRBD1 (5 bases). Germline lookup yields CDR1 SEHNR and CDR2 FQNEAQ (reference sequence). The CDR3 covers 12 residues. V lost 6 bases, J lost 10 bases, and 15 bases lay in between.

V usage is TRBV30 and J usage is TRBJ2-4; D ambiguous. Germline lookup yields CDR1 GTSNPN and CDR2 SVGIG (reference sequence). The CDR3 contains 11 residues. V lost 5 bases and J lost 5, with 7 bases in between. CDR3 protein: CAWALENIQYF. The CDR3 region has the DNA TGTGCCTGGGCGCTAGAAAACATTCAGTACTTC.

This clonotype occurred a few times. The chain uses TRBV20-1 and TRBJ1-5, with TRBD1 as a possible D gene (5 bases). Trimming cost V 5 bases and J 2 bases, with 13 bases left between them. The length of the CDR3 is 14 residues. CDR1 is DFQATT and CDR2 is SNEGSKA in the germline V gene (reference sequence). The CDR3, as DNA: TGCAGTGCTTACCAGGGCGGTGGCAATCAGCCCCAGCATTTT. Amino acid sequence: CSAYQGGGNQPQHF.

This clonotype was seen more than once but under ten times. The chain is built from TRBV20-1 and TRBJ2-1, with a weak D call TRBD2 (6 bases). Germline values: CDR1 DFQATT, CDR2 SNEGSKA (reference sequence). V was clipped by 3 bases and J by 2 bases, with 8 bases between them. The CDR3 has 13 amino acids. The CDR3 DNA follows: TGCAGTGCTAGCGCGGGAACCTACAATGAGCAGTTCTTC. Translating gives CSASAGTYNEQFF.

This rearrangement joins TRBV5-1 to TRBJ2-1; possible D gene TRBD1, 5 bases. CDR3 size: 13 residues. The V gene lost 2 bases and the J gene lost 9 bases, with 12 bases spanning the gap. CDR1 and CDR2 from the germline V gene are SGHRS and YFSETQ. Written as DNA, the CDR3 is TGCGCCAGCAGCTTTAAGGGGCGAGGTGAGCAGTTCTTC. It is translated as CASSFKGRGEQFF. Variable domain in full (rest from reference TRBV5-1 and TRBJ2-1): KAGVTQTPRYLIKTRGQQVTLSCSPISGHRSVSWYQQTPGQGLQFLFEYFSETQRNKGNFPGRFSGRQFSNSRSEMNVSTLELGDSALYLCASSFKGRGEQFFGPGTRLTVL.

V and J are TRBV27 and TRBJ1-6; D uncertain. The CDR3 has 14 amino acids. From germline, CDR1 is MNHEY and CDR2 SMNVEV (reference sequence). The V and J ends lost 7 bases and 8 bases respectively, with 15 bases between them. Here the CDR3 reads CASTTGAGYSPLHF. Here the CDR3 DNA reads TGTGCCAGCACGACCGGTGCAGGTTATTCACCCCTCCACTTT.

This chain joins TRBV13 and TRBJ2-1; D is uncertain. Between the trimmed V and J ends, which lost 4 bases and 0 bases, there was a span of 10 bases. The CDR3 has 15 residues. In germline, CDR1 is PRHDT, CDR2 FYEKMQ (reference sequence). The CDR3 sequence is CASSSTPSSYNEQFF. CDR3 DNA: TGTGCCAGCAGCTCCACTCCAAGCTCCTACAATGAGCAGTTCTTC.

This clonotype was recorded many times. J is TRBJ2-2 and V is TRBV4-3; the D gene is possibly TRBD2 (5 bases). There are 15 residues in the CDR3. The V gene's germline CDR1 is LGHNA and CDR2 YSLEER. V was cut by 4 bases and J by 2 bases, with 11 bases left in between. The CDR3 loop is CASSPGGSNTGELFF. The DNA of the CDR3 is TGCGCCAGCAGCCCTGGAGGATCCAACACCGGGGAGCTGTTTTTT.

The table lists this clonotype with a few counts. V is TRBV25-1 and J is TRBJ1-1; a possible D gene is TRBD1 (5 bases). The CDR3 contains 13 residues. Trimming left V 9 bases short and J 3 bases short, with 14 bases between. Germline V lookup: CDR1 MGHDK, CDR2 SYGVNS. DNA of the CDR3: TGTGCCAGTTCCGGGGCCTATGACACTGAAGCTTTCTTT. Translation: CASSGAYDTEAFF.

This clonotype ranks as medium-sized. The gene calls are TRBV5-6 and TRBJ2-3; TRBD1 is a possible D gene (5 bases). The germline gives CDR1 SGHDT, CDR2 YYEEEE. The V and J ends lost 4 bases and 6 bases respectively, with 24 bases between them. The CDR3 is 17 residues long. The CDR3: CASSGAGHPIERDTQYF. As DNA, the CDR3 is TGTGCCAGCAGCGGGGCAGGACATCCAATTGAGAGGGATACGCAGTATTTT. The full variable domain, its missing parts supplied by reference TRBV5-6 and TRBJ2-3, is DAGVTQSPTHLIKTRGQQVTLRCSPKSGHDTVSWYQQALGQGPQFIFQYYEEEERQRGNFPDRFSGHQFPNYSSELNVNALLLGDSALYLCASSGAGHPIERDTQYFGPGTRLTVL.

This clonotype has only a few counts. The chain carries TRBV28 and TRBJ1-5; D possibly corresponds to TRBD1 (5 bases). This CDR3 has 17 amino acids. Trimming left V 6 bases short and J 4 bases short, with 22 bases between. In germline, CDR1 is MDHEN, CDR2 SYDVKM. The chain's CDR3 is CASSLIYPVGGNQPQHF. The CDR3 DNA follows: TGTGCCAGCAGCCTCATTTACCCGGTTGGGGGGAATCAGCCCCAGCATTTT. Full variable domain (missing parts from reference TRBV28 and TRBJ1-5): DVKVTQSSRYLVKRTGEKVFLECVQDMDHENMFWYRQDPGLGLRLIYFSYDVKMKEKGDIPEGYSVSREKKERFSLILESASTNQTSMYLCASSLIYPVGGNQPQHFGDGTRLSIL.

This clonotype was detected many times. The chain is built from TRBV5-1 and TRBJ2-7, with D possibly matching TRBD2 (5 bases). Germline V gives CDR1 SGHRS, CDR2 YFSETQ. The CDR3 spans 16 residues. Trimming pared 2 bases from V and 5 bases from J, leaving 20 bases between. This chain's CDR3 is CASSFSDFAGVDEQYF. The CDR3 DNA sequence: TGCGCCAGCAGCTTTTCGGACTTCGCGGGTGTTGACGAGCAGTACTTC.

This clonotype was counted a few times. This rearrangement joins TRBV27 to TRBJ2-1, with 13 bases lining up with TRBD2. V lost 5 bases and J lost 6; bases outside the gene matches: 7. The CDR3 contains 16 residues. Looked up from germline, CDR1 is MNHEY and CDR2 is SMNVEV (reference sequence). The CDR3 DNA sequence: TGTGCCAGCAGTACCCCCGGGACTAGCGGGATCAATGAGCAGTTCTTC. It is translated as CASSTPGTSGINEQFF.

This clonotype was seen many times. This sequence joins TRBV7-9 and TRBJ2-1; 8 bases map to TRBD2. The CDR3 totals 14 residues. V lost 5 bases, J lost 5 bases, and 5 bases stayed unmatched. CDR1 is SEHNR, CDR2 FQNEAQ, per germline (reference sequence). CDR3 protein: CASSRSGMHNEQFF. The CDR3 DNA reads TGTGCCAGCAGCCGTAGCGGGATGCACAATGAGCAGTTCTTC. The variable domain in full, with the rest retrieved from reference TRBV7-9 and TRBJ2-1, is DTGVSQNPRHKITKRGQNVTFRCDPISEHNRLYWYRQTLGQGPEFLTYFQNEAQLEKSRLLSDRFSAERPKGSFSTLEIQRTEQGDSAMYLCASSRSGMHNEQFFGPGTRLTVL.

This clonotype was seen many times. The chain recombines TRBV29-1 with TRBJ2-1, with TRBD1 matching 8 bases. V lost 6 bases, J lost 9 bases, and 10 bases stayed unmatched. The CDR3 covers 13 residues. CDR1 SQVTM and CDR2 ANQGSEA come from the germline V gene. The CDR3 protein is CSVRQGTTVEQFF. The CDR3 nucleotides are TGCAGCGTAAGACAGGGGACGACAGTTGAGCAGTTCTTC.

There are many counts of this clonotype. The genes are TRBV4-3 and TRBJ2-7, with D perhaps being TRBD1 or TRBD2 (5 bases each). The CDR3 totals 15 residues. The V end lost 0 bases, the J end lost 2 bases, and 11 bases lay between the germline ends. Germline CDR1 and CDR2: LGHNA and YSLEER. DNA of the CDR3: TGCGCCAGCAGCCAAGATTATCGGGGCCCCTACGAGCAGTACTTC. This gives the protein CASSQDYRGPYEQYF.

This clonotype was observed at least ten times. The chain uses TRBV7-6 and TRBJ2-5; 8 bases fit TRBD1. CDR1 and CDR2 (germline): SGHVS, FNYEAQ. This CDR3 is 14 amino acids long. The J segment lost 5 bases and the V segment lost 2 bases, leaving 4 bases of the junction unmatched. CDR3 protein: CASSLWTGSETQYF. In DNA, the CDR3 is TGTGCCAGCAGCTTATGGACAGGGTCGGAGACCCAGTACTTC. Full variable domain (outside the CDR3, taken from reference TRBV7-6 and TRBJ2-5): GAGVSQSPRYKVTKRGQDVALRCDPISGHVSLYWYRQALGQGPEFLTYFNYEAQQDKSGLPNDRFSAERPEGSISTLTIQRTEQRDSAMYRCASSLWTGSETQYFGPGTRLLVL.